What follows are 24 T cell receptor beta chains derived from one specimen sequenced in a study of tumor-infiltrating lymphocytes in primary liver carcinoma. Joint extraction of RNA and DNA used about 17-32 mg of bulk tissue that was unsorted. With a constant-region primer, TCR beta cDNA was made from 450 to 550 ng of total RNA. A slightly modified ARM-PCR protocol with three nested multiplex PCR rounds produced these TCR beta libraries. The first two PCR rounds used TRBV1-TRBV30 forward primers with a C-beta reverse primer, roughly 10 cycles each. TCRdb reprocessed the multiplex PCR reads via MiXCR and lists one record per CDR3 protein. The sample lists about 50,000 distinct CDR3 sequences, 60% to 80% occurring once. Source material: liver tumor tissue from sampling region 5. Subset defined: tumor region T5, tumor centre. Source of these receptors: a man aged 35-49 years with primary liver carcinoma and hepatitis B virus infection.

To note about this clonotype: A junction end diverges from the germline sequence, so it may reflect a read error. The CDR3, as DNA: TGTGCCAGCCGCTTAGACGGCGGTGGCGGGGTCGAGCGGTACTTC. Translation: CASRLDGGGGVERYF. The chain is built from TRBV7-9 and TRBJ2-7, with D perhaps TRBD2 (6 bases). Germline CDR1 is SEHNR and CDR2 is FQNEAQ (reference sequence). CDR3 length: 15 amino acids.

Points on this clonotype: Without the conserved terminal phenylalanine or tryptophan, this CDR3 likely stems from a read error. The V gene is TRBV11-2, the J gene TRBJ2-5; D not resolved. The CDR3 totals 18 residues. Trimming left V 5 bases short and J 5 bases short, with 27 bases between. Germline values: CDR1 SGHAT, CDR2 FQNNGV. CDR3 coding DNA: TGTGCCAGCAGCCCTATCTCAATCCATGGTACTGGGCGGGAGACCCAGTACTCC. Its translation is CASSPISIHGTGRETQYS.

A single count supports this clonotype. A junction end diverges from the germline sequence, so it may reflect a read error. The chain recombines TRBV5-6 with TRBJ1-5; D gene uncertain. The CDR3 sequence is 12 residues long. Per germline, CDR1 SGHDT and CDR2 YYEEEE. As DNA, the CDR3 is TGTGCCAGCAGCTTGGCGGATCATCCCCAGCATTTT. This gives the protein CASSLADHPQHF. The full variable domain, with the rest looked up from reference TRBV5-6 and TRBJ1-5, is DAGVTQSPTHLIKTRGQQVTLRCSPKSGHDTVSWYQQALGQGPQFIFQYYEEEERQRGNFPDRFSGHQFPNYSSELNVNALLLGDSALYLCASSLADHPQHFGDGTRLSIL.

Notes on this clonotype: The conserved phenylalanine or tryptophan normally closing the CDR3 is absent here, so this likely arose from a read error. This chain uses TRBV6-4 with TRBJ2-1, with TRBD2 as a possible D gene (6 bases). This CDR3 has 14 residues. CDR1 is MRHNA, CDR2 SNTAGT, per germline. The CDR3 DNA reads TGTACCAGCCACCTAGCGAGTTCCTACAATGAGCAGTTCCTC. Translation: CTSHLASSYNEQFL.

A note on this clonotype: It may be a read error: a sequence one base away is much more abundant. This chain uses TRBV11-2 with TRBJ2-7; a weak D match, TRBD1 (5 bases). Per germline, CDR1 SGHAT and CDR2 FQNNGV. The CDR3 loop spans 15 amino acids. The CDR3 region is CASSLGGEGAYERYF. CDR3 sequence (DNA): TGTGCCAGCAGCTTAGGTGGGGAAGGGGCCTACGAGCGGTACTTC. The full variable domain, completed using reference TRBV11-2 and TRBJ2-7, is EAGVAQSPRYKIIEKRQSVAFWCNPISGHATLYWYQQILGQGPKLLIQFQNNGVVDDSQLPKDRFSAERLKGVDSTLKIQPAKLEDSAVYLCASSLGGEGAYERYFGPGTRLTVT.

On this clonotype itself: The junction differs from germline at one of its ends, possibly a read error. The genes are TRBV11-2 and TRBJ2-1; D assignment may be TRBD1 or TRBD2 (5 bases each). CDR1 is SGHAT and CDR2 is FQNNGV in the germline V gene. This CDR3 region has 17 residues. CDR3 coding DNA: TGTGCCAGCAGCTTAGTTAGGGGCTGGAGGTTCTACAACGAGCAGTTCTTC. It encodes CASSLVRGWRFYNEQFF.

Notes on this clonotype: Here the CDR3 omits its conserved ending phenylalanine or tryptophan, so a read error is the likely source. The CDR3 here is CSVGGGWGMNIEAFS. For the CDR3, the DNA is TGCAGTGTTGGTGGAGGATGGGGTATGAACATTGAAGCTTTCTCT. The chain links TRBV29-1 to TRBJ1-1; D call uncertain. The V gene's germline CDR1 is SQVTM and CDR2 ANQGSEA. There are 15 residues in the CDR3.

As regards this clonotype: At one boundary the junction diverges from the germline segment, which might be a read error. The J gene is TRBJ2-5, the V gene TRBV5-1, with D hard to call. Germline-derived CDR1 and CDR2 are SGHRS and YFSETQ. The CDR3 sequence is 11 residues long. CDR3 in amino acids: CASSFNKTQYF. CDR3 nucleotides: TGCGCCAGCAGCTTCAACAAGACACAGTACTTC.

Turning to this clonotype: Relative to the germline gene, one junction end is altered; a read error may explain this. The chain joins TRBV6-2 or TRBV6-3 to TRBJ2-7; no clear D gene. Germline V CDR1 and CDR2: MNHEY, SVGEGT. CDR3 length equals 11 residues. CDR3 sequence (DNA): TGTGCCAGCAGGACTCTTCTGGAGCACTGCTTC. The encoded protein is CASRTLLEHCF.

About this clonotype itself: A read error may account for a junction end that differs from germline. This chain connects TRBV11-2 to TRBJ2-2; D is uncertain. The CDR3 length is 14 residues. Germline values: CDR1 SGHAT, CDR2 FQNNGV. The CDR3 loop reads CASSLESLIGELFF. The DNA for the CDR3 is TGTGCGAGCAGCTTAGAGAGTCTCATCGGGGAGCTGTTTTTT.

Worth noting for this clonotype: The CDR3 does not end in the conserved phenylalanine or tryptophan, so this is likely a read error. The DNA is left out, because the CDR3 cannot be placed on it with certainty; the CDR3 is given as TCRdb lists it. V usage is TRBV6-5 and J usage is TRBJ2-7; the D call of TRBD1 is as the table states it, not checked on the DNA. CDR1 is MNHEY, CDR2 SVGAGI, per germline. Termini included, the CDR3 measures 13 amino acids. The CDR3 here is CAGRGTGEYEEYI.

This chain uses TRBV7-2 with TRBJ2-2; D is ambiguous. The CDR3 is 13 residues long. Germline V gene sequence: CDR1 SGHTA, CDR2 FQGNSA. The V gene lost 5 bases and the J gene lost 5 bases, with 9 bases spanning the gap. The CDR3 loop reads CASSPHLTGELFF. In DNA form, the CDR3 reads TGTGCCAGCAGCCCCCATCTGACCGGGGAGCTGTTTTTT.

Comments on this clonotype: An end of the junction does not agree with germline; a read error may underlie this. V usage is TRBV4-3 and J usage is TRBJ1-6; D perhaps matches TRBD1 (6 bases). CDR3 length: 20 residues. From germline, CDR1 is LGHNA and CDR2 YSLEER. CDR3 sequence: CASSQDLQGQGSSYNTPLHF. As DNA, the CDR3 is TGCGCCAGTAGCCAAGATCTCCAAGGGCAGGGGTCGTCCTATAATACACCCCTTCACTTT.

In the case of this clonotype: A read error may account for a junction end that differs from germline. The rearrangement joins TRBV28 to TRBJ2-7; 8 bases fit TRBD2. Germline CDR1 is MDHEN and CDR2 is SYDVKM. CDR3 length equals 14 residues. The CDR3 bases are TGTGCCAGTAGTCGGGGGGGACTACATTACGAGCAGTGCTTC. Its protein is CASSRGGLHYEQCF. The full variable domain, with the rest looked up from reference TRBV28 and TRBJ2-7, is DVKVTQSSRYLVKRTGEKVFLECVQDMDHENMFWYRQDPGLGLRLIYFSYDVKMKEKGDIPEGYSVSREKKERFSLILESASTNQTSMYLCASSRGGLHYEQCFGPGTRLTVT.

This chain uses TRBV6-5 with TRBJ2-3; 11 bases match TRBD1. The CDR3 runs 15 residues. With V trimmed by 6 bases and J by 6 bases, 8 bases remained unmatched. In germline, CDR1 is MNHEY, CDR2 SVGAGI. CDR3 region: CASSRTGGDWDTQYF. The CDR3 DNA reads as TGTGCCAGCAGCCGGACAGGGGGCGATTGGGATACGCAGTATTTT.

As to this clonotype: The junction differs from germline at one of its ends, possibly a read error. This rearrangement joins TRBV4-1 to TRBJ2-1; D unclear. Germline values: CDR1 MGHRA, CDR2 YSYEKL. The CDR3 runs 14 residues. The CDR3 spells CASSQKSQNNKQFF. In nucleotides, the CDR3 is TGCGCCAGTAGCCAAAAGTCCCAGAACAATAAGCAGTTCTTC.

The chain combines TRBV11-1 with TRBJ2-5; the match to TRBD2 covers 9 bases. In germline, CDR1 is SGHAT, CDR2 FQDESV (reference sequence). The CDR3 has 15 amino acids. V lost 7 bases, J lost 5 bases, and 11 bases stayed unmatched. CDR3 protein: CASTLTRLAGETQYF. CDR3 sequence (DNA): TGTGCCAGCACCCTCACGAGGCTAGCGGGGGAGACCCAGTACTTC.

Of note for this clonotype: At one boundary the junction diverges from the germline segment, which might be a read error. J is TRBJ2-1 and V is TRBV6-2 or TRBV6-3; D ambiguous. The CDR3 length is 14 residues. The germline gives CDR1 MNHEY, CDR2 SVGEGT. This CDR3 is CVSSRHGSYNEQFF. CDR3 DNA: TGTGTCAGCAGCCGACATGGTTCCTACAATGAGCAGTTCTTC.

On this clonotype: Compared with germline, one end of the junction differs, possibly owing to a read error. The rearrangement links TRBV11-2 to TRBJ2-7; no firm D call. The CDR3 contains 14 residues. The germline gives CDR1 SGHAT, CDR2 FQNNGV. CDR3 sequence reads: CASSIDRQAYEQYF. As DNA, the CDR3 is TGTGCCAGCAGCATAGATCGACAAGCCTACGAGCAGTACTTC.

Notes on this clonotype: Because the CDR3 is missing its conserved closing phenylalanine or tryptophan, this is likely a read error. The rearrangement uses TRBV11-2 and TRBJ2-3, with a weak D call TRBD1 (5 bases). CDR1 SGHAT and CDR2 FQNNGV come from the germline V gene. This CDR3 region has 14 residues. The CDR3 spells CASCLNRQGDKQYV. In DNA form, the CDR3 reads TGTGCCAGCTGCTTAAACCGACAAGGGGATAAGCAGTATGTT.

The genes are TRBV6-5 and TRBJ2-1; D gene ambiguous. The germline V gene has CDR1 MNHEY and CDR2 SVGAGI. Trimming removed 8 bases at V and 13 bases at J, with 15 bases between. This CDR3 region has 11 residues. This chain's CDR3 is CASGNGGEQFF. CDR3 in DNA: TGTGCCAGCGGGAACGGTGGTGAACAGTTCTTC.

As to this clonotype: The conserved final phenylalanine or tryptophan is absent from the CDR3, which likely points to a read error. No DNA is shown, since the ends of the CDR3 on it are uncertain; the CDR3 is the one TCRdb lists. V and J are TRBV6-5 and TRBJ2-7; the table's D call TRBD2 went unverified against the DNA. Per the germline V gene, CDR1 is MNHEY and CDR2 is SVGAGI. The CDR3 spans 14 residues, counting both ends. The CDR3 sequence: CASRGLADVYEHYS.

Details on this clonotype: Possible read error: a much larger clone is one base away. The V call is TRBV27, the J call TRBJ2-7; 7 positions agree with TRBD2. Trimming cost V 7 bases and J 5 bases; bases outside gene matches: 8. CDR3 size: 13 residues. CDR1 MNHEY and CDR2 SMNVEV come from the germline V gene (reference sequence). CDR3 protein: CASNWSGGDEQYF. CDR3 bases: TGTGCCAGCAATTGGTCGGGAGGAGACGAGCAGTACTTC.

As regards this clonotype: Since the CDR3 does not end with the conserved phenylalanine or tryptophan, this likely comes from a read error. V is TRBV10-3 and J is TRBJ1-1; D might be TRBD1 (5 bases). This CDR3 spans 14 amino acids. Germline loops: CDR1 ENHRY, CDR2 SYGVKD. DNA of the CDR3: TGTGTCACTTATGACGCCGGGGGGAACACTGAAGCTTTCTAT. Translation gives CVTYDAGGNTEAFY.